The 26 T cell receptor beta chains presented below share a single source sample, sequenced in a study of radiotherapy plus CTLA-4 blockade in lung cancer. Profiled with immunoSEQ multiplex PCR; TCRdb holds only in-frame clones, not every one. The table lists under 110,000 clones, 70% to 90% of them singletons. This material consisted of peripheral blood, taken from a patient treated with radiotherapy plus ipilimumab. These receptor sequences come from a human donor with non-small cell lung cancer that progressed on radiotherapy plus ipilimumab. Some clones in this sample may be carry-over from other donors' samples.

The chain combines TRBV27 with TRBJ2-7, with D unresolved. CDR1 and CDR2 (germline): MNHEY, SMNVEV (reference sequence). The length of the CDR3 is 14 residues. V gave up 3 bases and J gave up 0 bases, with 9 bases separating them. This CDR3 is CASSFHLTSYEQYF. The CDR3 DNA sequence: TGTGCCAGCAGTTTCCACCTGACCTCCTACGAGCAGTACTTC.

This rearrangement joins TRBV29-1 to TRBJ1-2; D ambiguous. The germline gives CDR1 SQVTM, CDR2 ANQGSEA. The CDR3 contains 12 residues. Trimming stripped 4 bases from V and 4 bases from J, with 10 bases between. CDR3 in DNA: TGCAGCGTTGCGGAGGACCTCTATGGCTACACCTTC. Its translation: CSVAEDLYGYTF.

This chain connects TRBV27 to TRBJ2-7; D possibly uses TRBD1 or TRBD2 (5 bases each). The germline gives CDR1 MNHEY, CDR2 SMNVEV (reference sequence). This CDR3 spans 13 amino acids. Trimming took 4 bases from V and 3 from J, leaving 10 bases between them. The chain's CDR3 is CASSWGTDYEQYF. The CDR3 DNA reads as TGTGCCAGCAGTTGGGGGACGGACTACGAGCAGTACTTC.

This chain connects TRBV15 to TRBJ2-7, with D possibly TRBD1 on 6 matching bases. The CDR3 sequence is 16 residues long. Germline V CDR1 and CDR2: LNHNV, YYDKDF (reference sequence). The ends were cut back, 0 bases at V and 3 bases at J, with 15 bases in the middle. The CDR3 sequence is CATSRDRNREGYEQYF. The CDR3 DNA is TGTGCCACCAGCAGAGATAGAAACAGGGAAGGCTACGAGCAGTACTTC.

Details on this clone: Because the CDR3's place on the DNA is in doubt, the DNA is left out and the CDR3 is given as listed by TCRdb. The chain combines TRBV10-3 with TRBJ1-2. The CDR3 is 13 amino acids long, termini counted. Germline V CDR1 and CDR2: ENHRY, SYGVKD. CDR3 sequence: CAISESTVGAGTF.

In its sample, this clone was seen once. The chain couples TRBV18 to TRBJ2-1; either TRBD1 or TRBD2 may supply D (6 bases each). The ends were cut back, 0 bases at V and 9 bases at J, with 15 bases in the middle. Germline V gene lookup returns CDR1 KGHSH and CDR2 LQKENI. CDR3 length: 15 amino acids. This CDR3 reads CASSPPFPGGGEQFF. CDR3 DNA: TGTGCCAGCTCACCACCCTTTCCCGGGGGCGGTGAGCAGTTCTTC.

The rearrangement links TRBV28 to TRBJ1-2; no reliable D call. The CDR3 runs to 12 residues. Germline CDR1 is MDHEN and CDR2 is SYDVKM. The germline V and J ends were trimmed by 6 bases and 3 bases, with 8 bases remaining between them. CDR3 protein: CASSRADYGYTF. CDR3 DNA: TGTGCCAGCAGCCGGGCCGACTATGGCTACACCTTC.

This CDR3 reads CASSLGLSEKLFF. CDR3 bases: TGTGCCAGCAGTCTGGGACTGTCGGAAAAACTGTTTTTT. The rearrangement joins TRBV2 to TRBJ1-4; D possibly corresponds to TRBD1 (5 bases). This CDR3 region has 13 residues. CDR1 SNHLY and CDR2 FYNNEI come from the germline V gene. V was pared by 5 bases and J by 8 bases, with 12 bases between.

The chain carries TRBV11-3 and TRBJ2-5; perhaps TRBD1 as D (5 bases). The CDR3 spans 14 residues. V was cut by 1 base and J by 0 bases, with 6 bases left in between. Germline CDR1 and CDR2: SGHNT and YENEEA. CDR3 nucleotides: TGTGCCAGCAGCTTAGCGACAGACCAAGAGACCCAGTACTTC. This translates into CASSLATDQETQYF.

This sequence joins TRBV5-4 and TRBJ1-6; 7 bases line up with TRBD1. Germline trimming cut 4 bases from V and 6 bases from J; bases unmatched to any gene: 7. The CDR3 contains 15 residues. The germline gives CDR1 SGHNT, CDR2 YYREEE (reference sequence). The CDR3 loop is CASSARYRGNSPLHF. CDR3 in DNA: TGTGCCAGCAGCGCCCGTTACAGGGGTAATTCACCCCTCCACTTT.

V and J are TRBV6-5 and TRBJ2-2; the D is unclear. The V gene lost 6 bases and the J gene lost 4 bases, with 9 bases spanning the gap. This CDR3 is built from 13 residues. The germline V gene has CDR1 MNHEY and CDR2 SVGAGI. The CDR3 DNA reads TGTGCCAGCAGCCCTCGGCGCACCGGGGAGCTGTTTTTT. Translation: CASSPRRTGELFF.

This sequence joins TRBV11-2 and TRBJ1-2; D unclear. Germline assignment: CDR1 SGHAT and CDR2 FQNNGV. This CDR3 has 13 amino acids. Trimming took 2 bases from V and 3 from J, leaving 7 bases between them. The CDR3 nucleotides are TGTGCCAGCAGCTTATTTGGTGACTATGGCTACACCTTC. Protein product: CASSLFGDYGYTF. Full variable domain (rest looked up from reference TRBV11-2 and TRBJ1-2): EAGVAQSPRYKIIEKRQSVAFWCNPISGHATLYWYQQILGQGPKLLIQFQNNGVVDDSQLPKDRFSAERLKGVDSTLKIQPAKLEDSAVYLCASSLFGDYGYTFGSGTRLTVV.

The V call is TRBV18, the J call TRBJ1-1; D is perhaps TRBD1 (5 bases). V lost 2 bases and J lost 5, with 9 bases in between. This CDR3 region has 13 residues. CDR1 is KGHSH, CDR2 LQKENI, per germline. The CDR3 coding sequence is TGTGCCAGCTCACCAGCAGGGCGGACTGAAGCTTTCTTT. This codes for CASSPAGRTEAFF. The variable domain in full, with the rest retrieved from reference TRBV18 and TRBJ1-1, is NAGVMQNPRHLVRRRGQEARLRCSPMKGHSHVYWYRQLPEEGLKFMVYLQKENIIDESGMPKERFSAEFPKEGPSILRIQQVVRGDSAAYFCASSPAGRTEAFFGQGTRLTVV.

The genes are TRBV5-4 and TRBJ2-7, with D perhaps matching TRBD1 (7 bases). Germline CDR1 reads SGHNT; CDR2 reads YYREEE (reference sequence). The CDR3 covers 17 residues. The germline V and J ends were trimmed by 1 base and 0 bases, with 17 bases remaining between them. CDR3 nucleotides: TGTGCCAGCAGCTTGATCGCAGGGGGGTGGAGCTCCTACGAGCAGTACTTC. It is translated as CASSLIAGGWSSYEQYF.

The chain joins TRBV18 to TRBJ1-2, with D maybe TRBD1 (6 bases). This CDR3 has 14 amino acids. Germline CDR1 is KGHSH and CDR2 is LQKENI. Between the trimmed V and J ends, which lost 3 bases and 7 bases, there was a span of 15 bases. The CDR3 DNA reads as TGTGCCAGCTCACCTTCGACAGGCGGATTTGGCTACACCTTC. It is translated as CASSPSTGGFGYTF.

The CDR3 DNA is TGCGCCAGCAGCCAACTCTTGGGGGCCAATCAGCCCCAGCATTTT. Its translation: CASSQLLGANQPQHF. The J gene is TRBJ1-5, the V gene TRBV4-3, with D possibly TRBD1 on 6 matching bases. Trimming stripped 2 bases from V and 3 bases from J, with 11 bases between. Germline V lookup: CDR1 LGHNA, CDR2 YSLEER. This CDR3 spans 15 amino acids.

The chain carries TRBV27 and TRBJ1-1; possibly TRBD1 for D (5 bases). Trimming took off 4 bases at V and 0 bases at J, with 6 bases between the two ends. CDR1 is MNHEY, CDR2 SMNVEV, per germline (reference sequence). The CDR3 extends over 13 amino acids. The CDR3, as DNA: TGTGCCAGCAGTTGGGGGGTGAACACTGAAGCTTTCTTT. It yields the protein CASSWGVNTEAFF.

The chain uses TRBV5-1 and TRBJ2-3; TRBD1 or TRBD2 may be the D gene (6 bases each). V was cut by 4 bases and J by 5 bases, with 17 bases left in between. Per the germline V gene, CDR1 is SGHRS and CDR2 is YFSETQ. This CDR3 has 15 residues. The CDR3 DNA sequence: TGCGCCAGCAGCCCTAACTGGGGGGCCGAAGATACGCAGTATTTT. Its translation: CASSPNWGAEDTQYF.

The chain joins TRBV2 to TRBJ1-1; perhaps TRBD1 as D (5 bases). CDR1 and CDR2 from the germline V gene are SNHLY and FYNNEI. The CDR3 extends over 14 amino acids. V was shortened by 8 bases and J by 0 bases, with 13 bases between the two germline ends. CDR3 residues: CASGRQTMNTEAFF. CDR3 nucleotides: TGTGCCAGCGGGCGACAGACAATGAACACTGAAGCTTTCTTT.

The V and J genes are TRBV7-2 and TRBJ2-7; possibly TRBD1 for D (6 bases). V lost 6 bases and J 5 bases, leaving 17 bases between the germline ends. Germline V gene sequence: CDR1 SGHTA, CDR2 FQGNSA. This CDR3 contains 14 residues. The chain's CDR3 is CASRPGAGSHEQYF. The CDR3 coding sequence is TGTGCCAGCAGGCCAGGGGCAGGGAGCCACGAGCAGTACTTC.

CDR3 DNA sequence: TGTGCCAGTAGTATAGGAGTCAGATCTTCACCCCTCCACTTT. Encoded protein: CASSIGVRSSPLHF. The rearrangement joins TRBV19 to TRBJ1-6; D gene ambiguous. With 1 base removed from V and 9 bases from J, the gap between germline ends came to 10 bases. CDR3 length: 14 residues. Per the germline V gene, CDR1 is LNHDA and CDR2 is SQIVND (reference sequence).

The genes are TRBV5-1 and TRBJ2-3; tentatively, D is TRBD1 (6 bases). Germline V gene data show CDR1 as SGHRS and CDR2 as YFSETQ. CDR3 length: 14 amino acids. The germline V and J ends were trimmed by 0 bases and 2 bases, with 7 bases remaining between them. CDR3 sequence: CASSLGGHTDTQYF. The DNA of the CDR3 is TGCGCCAGCAGCTTGGGGGGGCACACAGATACGCAGTATTTT.

CDR3 protein: CASSYSQDGYTF. CDR3 in DNA: TGTGCCAGCAGTTACTCACAGGATGGCTACACCTTC. The gene calls are TRBV6-5 and TRBJ1-2; tentative D call: TRBD1 (5 bases). The CDR3 sequence is 12 residues long. V lost 0 bases to trimming and J lost 6 bases, with 5 bases between them. Germline V gene lookup returns CDR1 MNHEY and CDR2 SVGAGI.

CDR3 loop: CATSRRGEDTEAFF. In DNA, the CDR3 is TGTGCCACCAGCAGAAGGGGGGAGGACACTGAAGCTTTCTTT. This chain joins TRBV15 and TRBJ1-1, with D possibly matching TRBD1 (6 bases). The V and J ends lost 2 bases and 3 bases respectively, with 10 bases between them. There are 14 residues in the CDR3. CDR1 and CDR2 from the germline V gene are LNHNV and YYDKDF (reference sequence).

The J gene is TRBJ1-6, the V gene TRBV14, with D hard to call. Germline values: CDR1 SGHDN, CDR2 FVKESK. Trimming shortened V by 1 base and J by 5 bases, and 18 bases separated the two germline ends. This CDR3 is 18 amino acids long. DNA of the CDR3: TGTGCCAGCAGCCAAGGCCGTGCGTATCTCCTCGATAATTCACCCCTCCACTTT. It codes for CASSQGRAYLLDNSPLHF. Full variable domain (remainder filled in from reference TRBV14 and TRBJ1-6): EAGVTQFPSHSVIEKGQTVTLRCDPISGHDNLYWYRRVMGKEIKFLLHFVKESKQDESGMPNNRFLAERTGGTYSTLKVQPAELEDSGVYFCASSQGRAYLLDNSPLHFGNGTRLTVT.

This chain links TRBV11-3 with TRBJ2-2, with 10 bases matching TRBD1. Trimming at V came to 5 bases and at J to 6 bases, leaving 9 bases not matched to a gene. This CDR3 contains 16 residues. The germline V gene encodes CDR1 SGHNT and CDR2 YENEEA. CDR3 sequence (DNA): TGTGCCAGCAGCGCCCGGGACAGGGGTATCGCCGGGGAGCTGTTTTTT. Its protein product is CASSARDRGIAGELFF.